The 29 T cell receptor beta chains below all came from one sample that was sequenced in a study of T cell changes during pregnancy in multiple sclerosis. Here immunoSEQ multiplex PCR was the method, and the copy in TCRdb shows in-frame clones only, minus some. The table records roughly 40,000 clones, roughly nine tenths of them present only once. Sequencing used CD4+ T cells from peripheral blood mononuclear cells, obtained in the first trimester of pregnancy. The receptors come from a female donor with multiple sclerosis, enrolled in a pregnancy study.

The V call is TRBV30, the J call TRBJ1-5; no clear D. Trimming took off 0 bases at V and 4 bases at J, with 7 bases between the two ends. Germline V CDR1 and CDR2: GTSNPN, SVGIG (reference sequence). The CDR3 extends over 13 amino acids. CDR3 amino acids: CAWSVDTNQPQHF. CDR3 nucleotide sequence: TGTGCCTGGAGTGTAGACACTAATCAGCCCCAGCATTTT.

This chain connects TRBV29-1 to TRBJ2-7; TRBD1 matches 10 bases. The CDR3 extends over 14 amino acids. In germline, CDR1 is SQVTM, CDR2 ANQGSEA. The V and J ends lost 6 bases and 7 bases, in that order; junction bases with no gene match: 12. The DNA for the CDR3 is TGCAGCGTCAGGGCCGGGACAGGGGACGTGGAGCAGTACTTC. This sequence encodes CSVRAGTGDVEQYF.

This chain links TRBV9 with TRBJ2-2; tentative D call: TRBD1 (5 bases). The CDR3 sequence is 15 residues long. V dropped 4 bases and J dropped 5 bases, with 15 bases sitting between them. CDR1 is SGDLS and CDR2 is YYNGEE in the germline V gene. This chain's CDR3 is CASSQDRTYTGELFF. The CDR3, as DNA: TGTGCCAGCAGCCAAGACAGAACGTATACCGGGGAGCTGTTTTTT.

The CDR3 is CASSYSLQRAYNEQFF. CDR3 DNA sequence: TGTGCCAGCAGTTACTCACTCCAGCGGGCTTACAATGAGCAGTTCTTC. The chain joins TRBV6-5 to TRBJ2-1; maybe TRBD2 (6 bases). Germline values: CDR1 MNHEY, CDR2 SVGAGI. The length of the CDR3 is 16 residues. Trimming removed 0 bases at V and 4 bases at J, with 13 bases between.

The chain links TRBV9 to TRBJ2-1; D is perhaps TRBD1 (6 bases). The CDR3 covers 15 residues. Germline-derived CDR1 and CDR2 are SGDLS and YYNGEE. V lost 3 bases, J lost 7 bases, and 17 bases lay in between. The chain's CDR3 is CASSAPWAQGNEQFF. The CDR3, as DNA: TGTGCCAGCAGCGCCCCGTGGGCCCAGGGGAATGAGCAGTTCTTC.

The chain links TRBV25-1 to TRBJ2-3, with 10 bases that match TRBD1. Trimming cost V 1 base and J 4 bases; bases outside gene matches: 8. The CDR3 loop spans 17 amino acids. The germline gives CDR1 MGHDK, CDR2 SYGVNS. CDR3 protein: CASSEWSGTGVPDTQYF. CDR3 coding DNA: TGTGCCAGCAGTGAATGGTCCGGGACAGGGGTCCCAGATACGCAGTATTTT. Based on the CDR3 plus reference TRBV25-1 and TRBJ2-3, the full variable domain is EADIYQTPRYLVIGTGKKITLECSQTMGHDKMYWYQQDPGMELHLIHYSYGVNSTEKGDLSSESTVSRIRTEHFPLTLESARPSHTSQYLCASSEWSGTGVPDTQYFGPGTRLTVL.

The rearrangement joins TRBV18 to TRBJ2-1; unclear D gene. V lost 3 bases and J 4 bases, leaving 13 bases between the germline ends. This CDR3 spans 15 amino acids. Germline V gene data show CDR1 as KGHSH and CDR2 as LQKENI. Here the CDR3 DNA reads TGTGCCAGCTCACCCCTAAAACTCCGATACAATGAGCAGTTCTTC. Encoded protein: CASSPLKLRYNEQFF.

The chain carries TRBV5-1 and TRBJ2-2; 10 positions agree with TRBD1. This CDR3 is built from 16 residues. With 4 bases clipped from V and 3 bases from J, the junction kept 6 bases outside the gene matches. Per the germline V gene, CDR1 is SGHRS and CDR2 is YFSETQ. CDR3 in DNA: TGCGCCAGCAGCCCACCGACAGGGGGCTACACCGGGGAGCTGTTTTTT. Protein: CASSPPTGGYTGELFF.

The chain recombines TRBV7-6 with TRBJ2-7; the D is unclear. V was cut by 5 bases and J by 6 bases, with 14 bases left in between. The CDR3 extends over 13 amino acids. Germline V gives CDR1 SGHVS, CDR2 FNYEAQ. As DNA, the CDR3 is TGTGCCAGCAGCCGTAGCCAGACCTCCGAGCAGTACTTC. This gives the protein CASSRSQTSEQYF.

This chain uses TRBV2 with TRBJ1-5; 7 bases are shared with TRBD1. CDR3 length equals 15 residues. Germline assignment: CDR1 SNHLY and CDR2 FYNNEI. Losses at the gene ends were 6 bases for V and 2 bases for J; bases not matched to a gene: 7. The CDR3 loop is CASRADRYRNQPQHF. The CDR3 DNA reads as TGTGCCAGCAGGGCGGACAGGTATCGCAATCAGCCCCAGCATTTT.

The chain is built from TRBV11-2 and TRBJ1-5; D possibly corresponds to TRBD1 (5 bases). Germline V gene data show CDR1 as SGHAT and CDR2 as FQNNGV. The CDR3 runs 15 residues. Trimming took off 2 bases at V and 3 bases at J, with 11 bases between the two ends. CDR3 amino acids: CASSLSSGHNQPQHF. Written as DNA, the CDR3 is TGTGCCAGCAGCTTATCCTCAGGGCACAATCAGCCCCAGCATTTT.

Here the CDR3 reads CASSPQVHIQETQYF. The DNA for the CDR3 is TGCGCCAGCAGCCCACAGGTCCATATCCAAGAGACCCAGTACTTC. The gene calls are TRBV5-1 and TRBJ2-5; a weak D match, TRBD1 (5 bases). Germline values: CDR1 SGHRS, CDR2 YFSETQ. The CDR3 has 15 amino acids. Trimming took 4 bases from V and 1 from J, leaving 14 bases between them.

The J gene is TRBJ2-7, the V gene TRBV7-2, with 7 bases lining up with TRBD2. Germline lookup yields CDR1 SGHTA and CDR2 FQGNSA. This CDR3 has 15 amino acids. V was pared by 1 base and J by 3 bases, with 6 bases of the junction left unmatched. CDR3 DNA: TGTGCCAGCAGCTTAGATAGCGGGCGGTTCTACGAGCAGTACTTC. Protein: CASSLDSGRFYEQYF.

The chain combines TRBV5-1 with TRBJ2-1, with a weak D call TRBD2 (5 bases). Trimming cost V 1 base and J 4 bases, with 18 bases left between them. The V gene's germline CDR1 is SGHRS and CDR2 YFSETQ. The CDR3 spans 17 residues. The CDR3 DNA reads as TGCGCCAGCAGCTTGTATCTCGGGCTAGCACTTTACAATGAGCAGTTCTTC. Translating gives CASSLYLGLALYNEQFF.

The chain uses TRBV7-2 and TRBJ1-5, with D unresolved. The CDR3 has 13 residues. Germline assignment: CDR1 SGHTA and CDR2 FQGNSA. V lost 4 bases and J 3 bases, leaving 7 bases between the germline ends. CDR3 bases: TGTGCCAGCAGCTCCCGACTCAATCAGCCCCAGCATTTT. It is translated as CASSSRLNQPQHF.

CDR3 in amino acids: CASKRSGQGTREQYF. The CDR3 DNA is TGTGCCAGCAAGCGTTCCGGGCAGGGGACGCGGGAGCAGTACTTC. The chain employs TRBV6-5 and TRBJ2-7; a possible D gene is TRBD1 (6 bases). There are 15 residues in the CDR3. The germline gives CDR1 MNHEY, CDR2 SVGAGI. Trimming stripped 7 bases from V and 7 bases from J, with 23 bases between.

This chain links TRBV6-1 with TRBJ1-1, with D uncertain. This CDR3 has 14 amino acids. CDR1 and CDR2 (germline): MNHNS, SASEGT. V was clipped by 6 bases and J by 5 bases, with 16 bases between them. DNA for the CDR3: TGTGCCAGCAGAAACCCTGGAGGAAGAACTGAAGCTTTCTTT. Its protein product is CASRNPGGRTEAFF.

This clone turned up a few times. The gene calls are TRBV5-1 and TRBJ2-5, with 10 bases that match TRBD1. Germline V gene sequence: CDR1 SGHRS, CDR2 YFSETQ. After removal of 3 bases from V and 1 base from J, the junction contained 15 bases not matched to a gene. The CDR3 has 19 amino acids. The CDR3 loop is CASSSPRQGANLRQETQYF. The DNA for the CDR3 is TGCGCCAGCAGCTCTCCTAGACAGGGGGCGAACCTCCGCCAAGAGACCCAGTACTTC.

The chain has TRBV28 and TRBJ2-3, with TRBD1 matching 8 bases. The trim removed 3 bases at V and 6 bases at J, leaving 8 bases unmatched. The length of the CDR3 is 15 residues. Germline CDR1 reads MDHEN; CDR2 reads SYDVKM. The CDR3 DNA sequence: TGTGCCAGCAGTTTGGTAAACAGGGGGTTGGATACGCAGTATTTT. Protein sequence: CASSLVNRGLDTQYF.

The chain employs TRBV7-9 and TRBJ2-3; 9 bases match TRBD2. This CDR3 is built from 15 residues. The ends lost 6 bases at V and 14 bases at J; junction bases unmatched: 18. Germline V lookup: CDR1 SEHNR, CDR2 FQNEAQ (reference sequence). CDR3 region: CASSSGRVAGEILYF. In DNA form, the CDR3 reads TGTGCCAGCAGTTCGGGGCGCGTAGCGGGAGAAATACTGTATTTT.

This clone was counted a single time. The rearrangement joins TRBV15 to TRBJ1-1; no clear D gene. V gave up 2 bases and J gave up 9 bases, with 13 bases separating them. This CDR3 contains 13 residues. Germline V gene lookup returns CDR1 LNHNV and CDR2 YYDKDF (reference sequence). The CDR3 here is CATSRLPGSKAFF. The CDR3 DNA reads as TGTGCCACCAGCAGACTACCCGGGAGCAAAGCTTTCTTT.

The chain is built from TRBV18 and TRBJ1-5, with 8 positions matching TRBD1. Germline V gene sequence: CDR1 KGHSH, CDR2 LQKENI. This CDR3 contains 14 residues. V trimming: 4 bases; J trimming: 10 bases; junction bases outside the gene matches: 9. CDR3 coding DNA: TGTGCCAGCTCACAACAGGGGGAAAGGACTCCCCAGCATTTT. This codes for CASSQQGERTPQHF.

This sequence joins TRBV6-6 and TRBJ2-7, with 12 bases aligning to TRBD1. Trimming took 2 bases from V and 6 from J; bases not matched to a gene: 8. The CDR3 length is 16 residues. Germline-derived CDR1 and CDR2 are MNHNY and SVGAGI (reference sequence). CDR3 nucleotides: TGTGCCAGCAGTTACCCAAAGGGACAGGGGGCCTCCGAGCAGTACTTC. Protein: CASSYPKGQGASEQYF.

This sequence joins TRBV5-1 and TRBJ2-1; D perhaps matches TRBD2 (6 bases). In germline, CDR1 is SGHRS, CDR2 YFSETQ. The CDR3 sequence is 15 residues long. V was shortened by 4 bases and J by 0 bases, with 11 bases between the two germline ends. DNA of the CDR3: TGCGCCAGCAGCGATAGCGGAAGCTCCTACAATGAGCAGTTCTTC. It codes for CASSDSGSSYNEQFF.

The chain employs TRBV7-2 and TRBJ2-5; no clear D. Germline CDR1 is SGHTA and CDR2 is FQGNSA. Trimming took 3 bases from V and 3 from J, leaving 8 bases between them. This CDR3 contains 13 residues. This CDR3 reads CASSFGRKETQYF. The DNA for the CDR3 is TGTGCCAGCAGCTTCGGCAGGAAAGAGACCCAGTACTTC.

V is TRBV6-1 and J is TRBJ1-5; 8 bases match TRBD1. Germline-derived CDR1 and CDR2 are MNHNS and SASEGT. This CDR3 has 14 amino acids. The ends lost 6 bases at V and 3 bases at J; junction bases unmatched: 4. This chain's CDR3 is CASSVTGVNQPQHF. In DNA form, the CDR3 reads TGTGCCAGCAGCGTGACAGGGGTCAATCAGCCCCAGCATTTT.

This chain connects TRBV15 to TRBJ1-2; TRBD1 agrees at 7 bases. CDR1 and CDR2 from the germline V gene are LNHNV and YYDKDF (reference sequence). The V and J ends lost 4 bases and 8 bases, in that order; junction bases with no gene match: 10. The CDR3 consists of 14 residues. As DNA, the CDR3 is TGTGCCACCAGCAAAAGGACGACAGGGAGGGGCTACACCTTC. Translating it yields CATSKRTTGRGYTF.

As regards this clone: One end of the junction is discordant with germline, which a read error may explain. The chain uses TRBV7-9 and TRBJ2-3; 11 nucleotides agree with TRBD2. The CDR3 spans 15 residues. The V gene's germline CDR1 is SEHNR and CDR2 FQNEAQ (reference sequence). Written as DNA, the CDR3 is TGTGCCAGCAGCTTTGGGACTAGCGGCACTGATACGCAGTATTTT. Its protein is CASSFGTSGTDTQYF.

The chain uses TRBV7-9 and TRBJ1-2; 7 nucleotides align to TRBD1. J gave up 6 bases and V 5 bases, and 6 bases lay outside the gene matches. Germline CDR1 reads SEHNR; CDR2 reads FQNEAQ (reference sequence). CDR3 length equals 13 residues. CDR3 sequence: CASSVRQGNGYTF. The CDR3 coding sequence is TGTGCCAGCAGCGTCCGACAGGGTAATGGCTACACCTTC.